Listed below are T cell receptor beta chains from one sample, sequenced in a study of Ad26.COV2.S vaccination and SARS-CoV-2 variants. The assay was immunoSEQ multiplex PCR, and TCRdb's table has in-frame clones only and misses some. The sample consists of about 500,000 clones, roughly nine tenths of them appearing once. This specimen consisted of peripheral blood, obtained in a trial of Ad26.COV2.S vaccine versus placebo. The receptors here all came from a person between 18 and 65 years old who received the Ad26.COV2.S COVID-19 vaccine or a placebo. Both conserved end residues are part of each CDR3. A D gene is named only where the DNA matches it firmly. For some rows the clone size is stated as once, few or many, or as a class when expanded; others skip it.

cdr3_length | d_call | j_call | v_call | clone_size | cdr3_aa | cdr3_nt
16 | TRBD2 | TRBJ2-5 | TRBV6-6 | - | CASSYPGSGTQETQYF | TGTGCCAGCAGTTACCCTGGGAGCGGGACCCAAGAGACCCAGTACTTC
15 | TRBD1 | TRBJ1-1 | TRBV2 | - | CASSPRQGLGTEAFF | TGTGCCAGCAGTCCCCGACAGGGCTTGGGCACTGAAGCTTTCTTT
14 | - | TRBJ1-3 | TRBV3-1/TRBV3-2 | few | CASSPTAPGNTIYF | TGTGCCAGCAGTCCGACGGCGCCTGGAAACACCATATATTTT
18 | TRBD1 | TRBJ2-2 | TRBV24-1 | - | CATSGSLGQGTNTGELFF | TGTGCCACCAGTGGATCCTTGGGACAGGGAACGAACACCGGGGAGCTGTTTTTT
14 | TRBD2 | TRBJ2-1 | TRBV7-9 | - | CASSRSGSWDEQFF | TGTGCCAGCAGCCGCAGCGGGAGTTGGGATGAGCAGTTCTTC
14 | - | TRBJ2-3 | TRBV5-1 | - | CASRSGASTDTQYF | TGCGCCAGCAGGTCCGGGGCTAGCACAGATACGCAGTATTTT
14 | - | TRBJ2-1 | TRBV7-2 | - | CASTPGGAGGEQFF | TGTGCCAGCACCCCAGGGGGGGCTGGAGGTGAGCAGTTCTTC
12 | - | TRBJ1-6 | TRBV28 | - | CASSLFGAPLHF | TGTGCCAGCAGTTTATTTGGGGCACCCCTCCACTTT
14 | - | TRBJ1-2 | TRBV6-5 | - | CASSFPGSSGGYTF | TGTGCCAGCAGTTTCCCGGGGTCATCCGGCGGCTACACCTTC
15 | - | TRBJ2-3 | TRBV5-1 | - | CASSLARAGTDTQYF | TGCGCCAGCAGCTTGGCCAGGGCCGGTACAGATACGCAGTATTTT
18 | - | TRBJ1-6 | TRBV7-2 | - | CASSLQAIRSSYNSPLHF | TGTGCCAGCAGTCTGCAGGCGATTAGGAGCTCCTATAATTCACCCCTCCACTTT
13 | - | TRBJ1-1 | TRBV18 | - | CASSPGQITEAFF | TGTGCCAGCTCCCCGGGACAAATCACTGAAGCTTTCTTT
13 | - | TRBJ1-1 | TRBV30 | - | CAWGHRDLTEAFF | TGTGCCTGGGGACACAGGGATCTGACTGAAGCTTTCTTT
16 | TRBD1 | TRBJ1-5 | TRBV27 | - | CASSLSPTGADQPQHF | TGTGCCAGCAGTCTCTCCCCCACAGGGGCCGACCAGCCCCAGCATTTT
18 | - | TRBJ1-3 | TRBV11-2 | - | CASSLGGGLGRAGNTIYF | TGTGCCAGCAGCTTGGGTGGTGGTCTTGGCAGGGCTGGAAACACCATATATTTT
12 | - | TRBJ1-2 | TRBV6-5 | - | CASMDSGYGYTF | TGTGCCAGCATGGACAGTGGCTATGGCTACACCTTC
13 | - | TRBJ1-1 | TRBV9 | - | CASSVGMNTEAFF | TGTGCCAGCAGCGTAGGTATGAACACTGAAGCTTTCTTT
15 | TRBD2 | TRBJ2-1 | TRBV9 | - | CASSVGVSGRSEQFF | TGTGCCAGCAGCGTAGGTGTTAGCGGGAGAAGTGAGCAGTTCTTC
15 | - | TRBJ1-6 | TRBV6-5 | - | CASMWEGQLNSPLHF | TGTGCCAGCATGTGGGAGGGGCAGTTGAATTCACCCCTCCACTTT
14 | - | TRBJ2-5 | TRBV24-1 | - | CATSDSDSQETQYF | TGTGCCACCAGTGACTCGGACAGTCAAGAGACCCAGTACTTC
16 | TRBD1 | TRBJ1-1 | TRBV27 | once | CASSLVAGGAGTEAFF | TGTGCCAGCAGTTTAGTGGCAGGGGGCGCGGGAACTGAAGCTTTCTTT
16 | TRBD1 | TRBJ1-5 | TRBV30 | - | CAWGLQGPFRGQPQHF | TGTGCCTGGGGGCTACAGGGGCCATTCAGGGGTCAGCCCCAGCATTTT
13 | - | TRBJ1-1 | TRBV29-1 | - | CSVDKGLNTEAFF | TGCAGCGTTGATAAAGGGTTGAACACTGAAGCTTTCTTT
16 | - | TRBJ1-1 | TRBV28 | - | CASSFPYRVEDTEAFF | TGTGCCAGCAGTTTCCCATACAGGGTGGAGGATACTGAAGCTTTCTTT
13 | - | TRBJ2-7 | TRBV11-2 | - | CASSVGQSYEQYF | TGTGCCAGCAGCGTCGGACAGTCCTACGAGCAGTACTTC
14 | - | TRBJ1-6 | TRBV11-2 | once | CASSQWDPNSPLHF | TGTGCCAGCAGCCAATGGGACCCGAATTCACCCCTCCACTTT
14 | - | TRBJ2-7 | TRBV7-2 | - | CASSSSGTNYEQYF | TGTGCCAGCAGCTCCTCCGGGACCAACTACGAGCAGTACTTC
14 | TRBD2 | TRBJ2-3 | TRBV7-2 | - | CASSLGGGADTQYF | TGTGCCAGCAGCTTAGGCGGGGGGGCAGATACGCAGTATTTT
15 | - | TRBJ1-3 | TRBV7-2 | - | CASSLGGVYGYTIYF | TGTGCCAGCAGCTTAGGGGGTGTTTATGGTTACACCATATATTTT
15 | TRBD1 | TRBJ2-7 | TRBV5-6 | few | CASSLGDRATYEQYF | TGTGCCAGCAGCTTGGGGGACAGGGCAACCTACGAGCAGTACTTC
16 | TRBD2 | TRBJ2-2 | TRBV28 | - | CASSFRREGYTGELFF | TGTGCCAGCAGTTTTCGGCGGGAGGGTTACACCGGGGAGCTGTTTTTT
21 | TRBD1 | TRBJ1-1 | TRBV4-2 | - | CASSQAGGRGPQGPQDTEAFF | TGTGCCAGCAGCCAAGCGGGGGGAAGGGGGCCGCAGGGGCCACAAGACACTGAAGCTTTCTTT
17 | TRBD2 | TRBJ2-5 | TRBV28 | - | CASSISLAGQTGETQYF | TGTGCCAGCTCCATCTCACTAGCGGGACAAACTGGGGAGACCCAGTACTTC
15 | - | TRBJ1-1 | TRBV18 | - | CASSPAATRGTEAFF | TGTGCCAGCTCACCAGCCGCGACCAGAGGCACTGAAGCTTTCTTT
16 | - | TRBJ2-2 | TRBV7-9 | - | CASSSAGGANTGELFF | TGTGCCAGCAGCTCCGCCGGCGGAGCGAACACCGGGGAGCTGTTTTTT
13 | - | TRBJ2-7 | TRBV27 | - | CASSFLKSYEQYF | TGTGCCAGCAGTTTTTTAAAGAGCTACGAGCAGTACTTC
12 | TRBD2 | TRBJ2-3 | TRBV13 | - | CASSYGGDTQYF | TGTGCCAGCAGCTACGGGGGGGATACGCAGTATTTT
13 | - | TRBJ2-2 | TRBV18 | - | CASSPPNTGELFF | TGTGCCAGCTCACCTCCGAACACCGGGGAGCTGTTTTTT
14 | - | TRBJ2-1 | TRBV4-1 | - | CASGKRASYNEQFF | TGCGCCAGCGGCAAACGGGCCTCCTACAATGAGCAGTTCTTC
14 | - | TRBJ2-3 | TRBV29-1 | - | CSVEGILGTDTQYF | TGCAGCGTTGAAGGGATACTAGGCACAGATACGCAGTATTTT
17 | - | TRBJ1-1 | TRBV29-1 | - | CSVDVWVQGGEGPEAFF | TGCAGCGTTGACGTTTGGGTTCAGGGCGGGGAGGGTCCTGAAGCTTTCTTT
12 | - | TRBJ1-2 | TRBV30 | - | CAWSAVEGGYTF | TGTGCCTGGAGTGCCGTCGAAGGCGGCTACACCTTC
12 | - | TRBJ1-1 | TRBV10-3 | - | CAISGRNTEAFF | TGTGCCATCAGTGGCAGGAACACTGAAGCTTTCTTT
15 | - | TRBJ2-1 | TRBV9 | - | CASSPQLLGAGEQFF | TGTGCCAGCAGCCCTCAGTTGTTGGGAGCCGGGGAGCAGTTCTTC
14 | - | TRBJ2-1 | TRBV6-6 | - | CASSYSDRGNEQFF | TGTGCCAGCAGTTACTCTGATAGGGGAAATGAGCAGTTCTTC
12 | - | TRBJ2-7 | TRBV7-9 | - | CASSLVLYEQYF | TGTGCCAGCAGCCTTGTTCTCTACGAGCAGTACTTC
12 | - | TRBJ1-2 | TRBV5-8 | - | CASKGRNYGYTF | TGTGCCAGCAAAGGCAGAAACTATGGCTACACCTTC
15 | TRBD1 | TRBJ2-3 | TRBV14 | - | CASSEGDRRTDTQYF | TGTGCCAGCAGCGAAGGGGACAGACGCACAGATACGCAGTATTTT
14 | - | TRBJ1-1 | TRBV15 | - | CATSRGQGGTEAFF | TGTGCCACCAGCAGGGGACAAGGGGGCACTGAAGCTTTCTTT
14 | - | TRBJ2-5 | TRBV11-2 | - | CASSWAGTQETQYF | TGTGCCAGCAGCTGGGCGGGAACACAAGAGACCCAGTACTTC
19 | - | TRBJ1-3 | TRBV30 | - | CAWSGSKTWARLNKVTIYF | TGTGCCTGGAGTGGCTCGAAAACATGGGCCCGCCTAAACAAGGTCACCATATATTTT